Sequencing of this TCR beta chain was carried out in a study of blood T cell repertoires in COVID-19. Study-level background: PBMCs, B-cell-depleted T cells, or T cells provided the cDNA or gDNA that made up the material.

Authors' analysis steps: The assay estimated nucleated cells by amplifying reference gene primers. Sequencing used immunoSEQ multiplex PCR; TCRdb keeps in-frame clones, though not all of them. Clonal size and the V and J genes are those of that table, whereas D and trimming came from the DNA. The sample records some 180,000 clones, roughly four fifths being singletons. Losses at the gene ends were 4 bases for V and 2 bases for J; bases not matched to a gene: 2. The CDR3 runs 14 residues. Germline V CDR1 and CDR2: MGHDK, SYGVNS. This sequence was found in a human donor in a cohort sampled during active COVID-19. Sequenced: peripheral blood. This chain uses TRBV25-1 with TRBJ1-3; TRBD1 matches 7 bases. Here the CDR3 reads CASSGQGAGNTIYF. Written as DNA, the CDR3 is TGTGCCAGCAGTGGGCAGGGGGCTGGAAACACCATATATTTT.